These 28 T cell receptor beta chains were sequenced from one sample in a study of shared clonotypes between healthy human individuals. The data were produced by immunoSEQ multiplex PCR, yet TCRdb's version contains in-frame clones alone and is incomplete. Among under 1,100,000 clones listed, about 77% were seen once. Sequenced: memory CD4+ T cells sorted from blood. Subset given: CD45RA-negative fraction. The receptors come from a man between 18 and 35 years old in good health.

This sequence joins TRBV4-3 and TRBJ2-5; D is possibly TRBD1 (5 bases). This CDR3 has 17 residues. The germline V and J ends were trimmed by 0 bases and 5 bases, with 19 bases remaining between them. CDR1 is LGHNA, CDR2 YSLEER, per germline. CDR3 residues: CASSQDLRQGGGETQYF. In nucleotides, the CDR3 is TGCGCCAGCAGCCAAGATCTAAGGCAGGGCGGTGGCGAGACCCAGTACTTC.

Notes on this clone: A much bigger clone sits one base away, suggesting this may be a read error. Different DNA sequences within this sample yield the same CDR3. The rearrangement uses TRBV9 and TRBJ1-1; TRBD1 aligns across 8 bases. The CDR3 is made up of 14 amino acids. Losses at the gene ends were 3 bases for V and 1 base for J; bases not matched to a gene: 2. In germline, CDR1 is SGDLS, CDR2 YYNGEE. CDR3: CASSADRGNTEAFF. CDR3 coding DNA: TGTGCCAGCAGCGCCGACAGGGGGAACACTGAAGCTTTCTTT.

This clone was picked up one time. The chain recombines TRBV5-4 with TRBJ1-2, with TRBD1 as a possible D gene (6 bases). From germline, CDR1 is SGHNT and CDR2 YYREEE (reference sequence). The CDR3 spans 13 residues. V gave up 0 bases and J gave up 8 bases, with 11 bases separating them. The CDR3 DNA follows: TGTGCCAGCAGCTTGGCCGGGGGGCTCGGCTACACCTTC. Amino acids: CASSLAGGLGYTF.

This clone appeared many times. The genes are TRBV7-3 and TRBJ2-1; TRBD2 matches at 10 bases. CDR1 is SGHTA, CDR2 FQGTGA, per germline. The CDR3 is made up of 17 amino acids. The V gene end was trimmed by 3 bases and the J gene end by 5 bases; junction bases not matched to a gene: 10. DNA for the CDR3: TGTGCCAGCAGCTTCTACCAGCTAGCGGGGGCCGACAATGAGCAGTTCTTC. Residues: CASSFYQLAGADNEQFF. Filled out from reference TRBV7-3 and TRBJ2-1, the complete variable domain reads GAGVSQTPSNKVTEKGKYVELRCDPISGHTALYWYRQSLGQGPEFLIYFQGTGAADDSGLPNDRFFAVRPEGSVSTLKIQRTERGDSAVYLCASSFYQLAGADNEQFFGPGTRLTVL.

The V and J genes are TRBV7-8 and TRBJ1-6; D gene unclear. The germline V gene encodes CDR1 SGHVS and CDR2 FQNEAQ. The CDR3 runs to 13 residues. The V end was cut by 5 bases, the J end by 10 bases, with 12 bases between. CDR3 sequence reads: CASSQFNGSPLHF. In DNA, the CDR3 is TGTGCCAGCAGCCAATTCAACGGCTCACCCCTCCACTTT.

The chain joins TRBV30 to TRBJ1-3; D may be TRBD1 (5 bases). Trimming took 5 bases from V and 2 from J, leaving 13 bases between them. Germline values: CDR1 GTSNPN, CDR2 SVGIG (reference sequence). The CDR3 has 14 amino acids. The CDR3 nucleotides read TGTGCCTGGGATCTTGGGGCGGCTGGAAACACCATATATTTT. It translates to CAWDLGAAGNTIYF.

This clone was observed many times. The V and J genes are TRBV6-6 and TRBJ1-1, with unresolved D. Germline CDR1 MNHNY, CDR2 SVGAGI (reference sequence). Trimming removed 2 bases from V and 5 bases from J, with 9 bases in between. The CDR3 loop spans 13 amino acids. For the CDR3, the DNA is TGTGCCAGCAGTTACACCGATGGGACTGAAGCTTTCTTT. It yields the protein CASSYTDGTEAFF.

This chain joins TRBV7-9 and TRBJ2-6, with no clear D. The CDR3 covers 17 residues. Trimming removed 1 base at V and 0 bases at J, with 10 bases between. Germline CDR1 is SEHNR and CDR2 is FQNEAQ (reference sequence). The CDR3 is CASSLGASSSGANVLTF. CDR3 DNA: TGTGCCAGCAGCTTAGGTGCCTCGAGCTCTGGGGCCAACGTCCTGACTTTC.

The chain links TRBV9 to TRBJ2-7; 10 nucleotides align to TRBD1. The CDR3 is 16 residues long. Germline V lookup: CDR1 SGDLS, CDR2 YYNGEE. The trim removed 0 bases at V and 3 bases at J, leaving 6 bases unmatched. CDR3 DNA sequence: TGTGCCAGCAGCGTAGGGTCGGGACAGGGGAACTACGAGCAGTACTTC. The encoded protein is CASSVGSGQGNYEQYF.

The J gene is TRBJ1-1, the V gene TRBV25-1; D perhaps matches TRBD1 (5 bases). This CDR3 has 15 residues. Germline V gene lookup returns CDR1 MGHDK and CDR2 SYGVNS. The V end lost 1 base, the J end lost 1 base, and 10 bases lay between the germline ends. CDR3 DNA: TGTGCCAGCAGTGAATTAGGGGCAAGGAACACTGAAGCTTTCTTT. Protein product: CASSELGARNTEAFF.

The V call is TRBV5-1, the J call TRBJ2-7, with 7 bases that match TRBD1. The ends lost 5 bases at V and 7 bases at J; junction bases unmatched: 6. Looked up from germline, CDR1 is SGHRS and CDR2 is YFSETQ. The CDR3 covers 12 residues. CDR3 DNA: TGCGCCAGCAGTACAGGGGCTTTGGAGCAGTACTTC. It specifies CASSTGALEQYF.

Worth noting for this clone: Within the sample, other DNA sequences also encode this same CDR3. This chain links TRBV9 with TRBJ2-2; tentatively, D is TRBD1 (5 bases). CDR3 length: 14 amino acids. Germline values: CDR1 SGDLS, CDR2 YYNGEE. The V end was cut by 2 bases, the J end by 2 bases, with 7 bases between. In nucleotides, the CDR3 is TGTGCCAGCAGCGTGGGGCCAAACACCGGGGAGCTGTTTTTT. Translation: CASSVGPNTGELFF.

For this clone: Other DNA variants within this sample encode the same CDR3. The chain uses TRBV7-9 and TRBJ1-5; 8 bases fit TRBD1. V lost 4 bases and J lost 4; bases outside the gene matches: 6. Looked up from germline, CDR1 is SEHNR and CDR2 is FQNEAQ (reference sequence). The CDR3 extends over 15 amino acids. CDR3 loop: CASSSDRGANQPQHF. The CDR3 DNA follows: TGTGCCAGCAGCTCTGACAGGGGCGCAAATCAGCCCCAGCATTTT.

This rearrangement joins TRBV6-1 to TRBJ2-7; D is unresolved. Trimming took 6 bases from V and 3 from J, leaving 18 bases between them. Germline CDR1 is MNHNS and CDR2 is SASEGT. CDR3 size: 15 residues. As DNA, the CDR3 is TGTGCCAGCAGCCCGAACAGCGATGGGCTCTACGAGCAGTACTTC. It is translated as CASSPNSDGLYEQYF.

V usage is TRBV28 and J usage is TRBJ1-4; D not certain. Germline lookup yields CDR1 MDHEN and CDR2 SYDVKM. CDR3 length: 11 residues. Trimming removed 7 bases at V and 8 bases at J, with 8 bases between. The CDR3 region is CASMGEEKLFF. The CDR3 bases are TGTGCCAGCATGGGTGAAGAAAAACTGTTTTTT. The entire variable domain, with the rest obtained from reference TRBV28 and TRBJ1-4, is as follows: DVKVTQSSRYLVKRTGEKVFLECVQDMDHENMFWYRQDPGLGLRLIYFSYDVKMKEKGDIPEGYSVSREKKERFSLILESASTNQTSMYLCASMGEEKLFFGSGTQLSVL.

The chain links TRBV4-3 to TRBJ2-1; TRBD2 might be the D (6 bases). Germline V gene data show CDR1 as LGHNA and CDR2 as YSLEER. The CDR3 spans 17 residues. V lost 0 bases and J 4 bases, leaving 16 bases between the germline ends. CDR3 sequence: CASSQDVGGGGYNEQFF. The CDR3 region has the DNA TGCGCCAGCAGCCAAGATGTTGGGGGAGGCGGGTACAATGAGCAGTTCTTC.

This chain joins TRBV5-1 and TRBJ1-2; no clear D. The CDR3 is 13 amino acids. In germline, CDR1 is SGHRS, CDR2 YFSETQ. Trimming cost V 5 bases and J 6 bases, with 14 bases left between them. The CDR3 loop reads CASSIGSSHGYTF. The CDR3 DNA follows: TGCGCCAGCAGTATCGGTTCCTCCCATGGCTACACCTTC.

This rearrangement joins TRBV5-1 to TRBJ1-1, with D maybe TRBD1 (6 bases). Germline CDR1 SGHRS, CDR2 YFSETQ. The germline V and J ends were trimmed by 4 bases and 5 bases, with 18 bases remaining between them. This CDR3 is 15 amino acids long. The CDR3 nucleotides are TGCGCCAGCAGCCTCGACGGGTCCCAGGGGACTGAAGCTTTCTTT. As protein: CASSLDGSQGTEAFF.

This chain connects TRBV11-2 to TRBJ2-7; maybe TRBD2 (5 bases). The V gene's germline CDR1 is SGHAT and CDR2 FQNNGV. This CDR3 is 13 amino acids long. Trimming cost V 4 bases and J 4 bases, with 11 bases left between them. In DNA form, the CDR3 reads TGTGCCAGCAGCTCCCTTGGCGGGTACGAGCAGTACTTC. As protein: CASSSLGGYEQYF.

This clone was counted between two and nine times. For the CDR3, the DNA is TGCGCCAGCAGCCGGCAGGGGGAGGGGACTGAAGCTTTCTTT. Protein product: CASSRQGEGTEAFF. This chain links TRBV5-1 with TRBJ1-1; 7 bases are shared with TRBD1. The CDR3 runs to 14 residues. Germline CDR1 SGHRS, CDR2 YFSETQ. J lost 5 bases, V lost 4 bases, and 8 bases had no gene match.

V is TRBV6-5 and J is TRBJ2-7; D is perhaps TRBD1 (5 bases). CDR3 length: 15 residues. Germline-derived CDR1 and CDR2 are MNHEY and SVGAGI. The V end lost 0 bases, the J end lost 5 bases, and 14 bases lay between the germline ends. The CDR3 protein is CASSYSGAEVNEQYF. CDR3 sequence (DNA): TGTGCCAGCAGTTACTCAGGGGCCGAGGTAAACGAGCAGTACTTC.

This sequence joins TRBV10-3 and TRBJ2-3, with a tentative D call TRBD2 (6 bases). The CDR3 sequence is 12 residues long. Germline V gene lookup returns CDR1 ENHRY and CDR2 SYGVKD. The V end was cut by 10 bases, the J end by 4 bases, with 12 bases between. The CDR3 loop is CASGGIADTQYF. Here the CDR3 DNA reads TGTGCCAGTGGCGGGATTGCAGATACGCAGTATTTT.

The gene calls are TRBV28 and TRBJ2-7, with TRBD2 matching 8 bases. This CDR3 is built from 13 residues. Germline loops: CDR1 MDHEN, CDR2 SYDVKM. The ends lost 7 bases at V and 3 bases at J; junction bases unmatched: 5. CDR3 residues: CASTSGGLYEQYF. For the CDR3, the DNA is TGTGCCAGCACCTCGGGGGGGCTCTACGAGCAGTACTTC.

The chain couples TRBV6-1 to TRBJ2-6, with D perhaps TRBD1 or TRBD2 (6 bases each). This CDR3 region has 19 residues. Deletions cut 5 bases from V and 0 bases from J, with 20 bases between. Per the germline V gene, CDR1 is MNHNS and CDR2 is SASEGT. The CDR3 here is CASSQVSQGRFSGANVLTF. The CDR3 DNA is TGTGCCAGCAGTCAAGTGTCGCAGGGGAGGTTCTCTGGGGCCAACGTCCTGACTTTC.

V and J are TRBV7-2 and TRBJ2-7; the D gene is possibly TRBD2 (5 bases). In germline, CDR1 is SGHTA, CDR2 FQGNSA. Trimming pared 4 bases from V and 6 bases from J, leaving 16 bases between. This CDR3 contains 14 residues. CDR3 sequence: CASSYNPPAGEQYF. The CDR3 bases are TGTGCCAGCAGCTACAACCCCCCGGCGGGCGAGCAGTACTTC.

This clone was observed a few times. Within the sample, other DNA sequences also encode this same CDR3. The genes are TRBV10-3 and TRBJ1-5; D is unclear. CDR3 size: 13 residues. The germline CDR1 and CDR2 sequences are ENHRY and SYGVKD. The germline V and J ends were trimmed by 0 bases and 5 bases, with 5 bases remaining between them. The CDR3 here is CAISESGDQPQHF. The CDR3 DNA follows: TGTGCCATCAGTGAGTCCGGGGATCAGCCCCAGCATTTT.

The DNA of the CDR3 is TGTGCCAGCTCACTAAACCCGGGCAGCTATAACTACGAGCAGTACTTC. This translates into CASSLNPGSYNYEQYF. The V gene is TRBV18, the J gene TRBJ2-7; D is ambiguous. CDR1 is KGHSH, CDR2 LQKENI, per germline. V gave up 4 bases and J gave up 3 bases, with 19 bases separating them. The CDR3 runs 16 residues.

This clone has more than one count but fewer than ten. The chain recombines TRBV30 with TRBJ2-3; D is ambiguous. Trimming stripped 0 bases from V and 3 bases from J, with 10 bases between. The CDR3 is 14 residues long. Per the germline V gene, CDR1 is GTSNPN and CDR2 is SVGIG (reference sequence). The CDR3, as DNA: TGTGCCTGGAGTGTTTCGGTGGGAACAGATACGCAGTATTTT. It codes for CAWSVSVGTDTQYF.